This passage covers 13 T cell receptor beta chains from one sample sequenced in a study of CD8+CD57+ T cells in acquired aplastic anemia. The template for TCR beta VDJ and CDR3 sequence profiling was genomic DNA. TCRdb ran MiXCR on the reads and lists one entry per CDR3 protein. Altogether 90,000 to 120,000 distinct CDR3 sequences are present, about half being singletons, with the ten largest covering about a third. Input material: sorted CD4+, CD8+, or CD8+CD57+ T cells (not recorded which) from PBMCs. The receptors were sampled from a human donor in good health, serving as a control.

Only a few counts were recorded for this clonotype. The chain carries TRBV25-1 and TRBJ2-7, with 9 bases that match TRBD1. The CDR3 spans 16 residues. The V segment lost 4 bases and the J segment 1 base; nucleotides outside the gene matches: 8. Germline V gene sequence: CDR1 MGHDK, CDR2 SYGVNS. CDR3 in DNA: TGTGCCAGCAGTGGGGGGGACAGGGCGAATTCCTACGAGCAGTACTTC. This translates into CASSGGDRANSYEQYF.

The chain links TRBV7-9 to TRBJ2-7; perhaps D is TRBD1 or TRBD2 (5 bases each). The CDR3 spans 13 residues. Trimming removed 4 bases from V and 3 bases from J, with 10 bases in between. Germline CDR1 SEHNR, CDR2 FQNEAQ (reference sequence). The CDR3 sequence is CASSSAGGYEQYF. The CDR3, as DNA: TGTGCCAGCAGCTCGGCTGGGGGCTACGAGCAGTACTTC.

This clonotype was observed a few times. The chain couples TRBV19 to TRBJ1-1, with unresolved D. CDR1 LNHDA and CDR2 SQIVND come from the germline V gene (reference sequence). V was shortened by 1 base and J by 1 base, with 4 bases between the two germline ends. The CDR3 is 13 amino acids. CDR3 sequence: CASSIVPNTEAFF. CDR3 DNA sequence: TGTGCCAGTAGTATAGTCCCGAACACTGAAGCTTTCTTT.

This clonotype showed up just once. The V and J genes are TRBV10-3 and TRBJ2-7, with D possibly TRBD1 on 6 matching bases. Germline-derived CDR1 and CDR2 are ENHRY and SYGVKD. V lost 10 bases and J lost 6, with 28 bases in between. The CDR3 contains 16 residues. In DNA form, the CDR3 reads TGTGCCACTGCAACGGGCACCGACAGGAACTTTGGCGAGCAGTACTTC. Translated, it gives CATATGTDRNFGEQYF.

This chain links TRBV19 with TRBJ1-5; perhaps TRBD1 as D (6 bases). Germline V gene lookup returns CDR1 LNHDA and CDR2 SQIVND (reference sequence). Trimming shortened V by 4 bases and J by 0 bases, and 10 bases separated the two germline ends. The CDR3 sequence is 15 residues long. The CDR3 nucleotides are TGTGCCAGTAGTACCTGGGACAATAGCAATCAGCCCCAGCATTTT. This encodes CASSTWDNSNQPQHF.

The V gene is TRBV18, the J gene TRBJ1-2; D uncertain. The CDR3 covers 12 residues. Trimming took 2 bases from V and 2 from J, leaving 3 bases between them. Germline CDR1 reads KGHSH; CDR2 reads LQKENI. This chain's CDR3 is CASSPKNYGYTF. The CDR3 nucleotides are TGTGCCAGCTCACCAAAGAACTATGGCTACACCTTC.

At least ten counts were recorded for this clonotype. This sequence joins TRBV15 and TRBJ1-1; D is uncertain. The germline V gene encodes CDR1 LNHNV and CDR2 YYDKDF (reference sequence). There are 12 residues in the CDR3. Deletions cut 8 bases from V and 3 bases from J, with 10 bases between. The CDR3 here is CATLGPYTEAFF. CDR3 nucleotides: TGTGCCACCCTCGGACCTTACACTGAAGCTTTCTTT.

This clonotype was recorded a few times. The V gene is TRBV19, the J gene TRBJ2-1; no clear D gene. The CDR3 runs to 10 residues. Germline CDR1 and CDR2: LNHDA and SQIVND (reference sequence). Trimming removed 7 bases at V and 13 bases at J, with 11 bases between. The CDR3 DNA reads as TGTGCCAGTAAGGGTGCAGCACAGTTCTTC. This gives the protein CASKGAAQFF.

The chain carries TRBV11-3 and TRBJ2-7; 8 bases are a match to TRBD1. This CDR3 spans 15 amino acids. The germline CDR1 and CDR2 sequences are SGHNT and YENEEA. The J segment lost 3 bases and the V segment lost 0 bases, leaving 4 bases of the junction unmatched. The DNA of the CDR3 is TGTGCCAGCAGCTTAGAGCAGGGGGCCCTCTACGAGCAGTACTTC. Protein: CASSLEQGALYEQYF.

This chain joins TRBV10-1 and TRBJ2-7; D unclear. Trimming removed 4 bases from V and 3 bases from J, with 10 bases in between. This CDR3 has 13 residues. Germline-derived CDR1 and CDR2 are WNHNN and SYGVQD (reference sequence). The CDR3 loop is CASSGDLHYEQYV. CDR3 bases: TGCGCCAGCAGTGGAGACCTACACTACGAGCAGTACGTC.

The table lists this clonotype with a few counts. The chain employs TRBV4-3 and TRBJ2-1; the match to TRBD2 covers 10 bases. CDR1 and CDR2 (germline): LGHNA, YSLEER. J lost 3 bases, V lost 4 bases, and 9 bases had no gene match. This CDR3 is built from 17 residues. CDR3 nucleotide sequence: TGCGCCAGCAGCCTAAACCTAGCGGGGGCCCTCTACAATGAGCAGTTCTTC. It translates to CASSLNLAGALYNEQFF.

This clonotype showed up just a few times. This may arise from a read error, as a much more abundant clone is one base away. V and J are TRBV20-1 and TRBJ2-7, with TRBD2 matching over 14 bases. The germline V gene has CDR1 DFQATT and CDR2 SNEGSKA (reference sequence). The CDR3 has 15 amino acids. Germline trimming cut 6 bases from V and 2 bases from J; bases unmatched to any gene: 6. This CDR3 reads CSAVTSGGGPYEQYF. Written as DNA, the CDR3 is TGCAGTGCCGTGACTAGCGGGGGGGGACCCTACGAGCAGTACTTC.

This clonotype was counted a few times. The rearrangement joins TRBV2 to TRBJ1-2; D perhaps matches TRBD1 (5 bases). V shed 6 bases and J shed 2 bases, with 10 bases lying between them. Germline values: CDR1 SNHLY, CDR2 FYNNEI. The CDR3 is 13 residues long. CDR3 amino acids: CASSKTENYGYTF. CDR3 DNA sequence: TGTGCCAGCAGCAAGACAGAGAACTATGGCTACACCTTC.